The clone carrying this TCR beta chain turned up a few times. Its cognate antigen is unknown. These data belong to a study of T cell responses to AZD1222 COVID-19 vaccine. Study-wide results and limits: All repertoire sampling was performed exclusively after the peak T cell response. Regions 160-218 and 743-854 dominated among vaccine-associated CD4 TCRs spanning spike.

The CDR3 sequence is 16 residues long. The V gene's germline CDR1 is LNHDA and CDR2 SQIVND (reference sequence). V was trimmed by 6 bases and J by 3 bases, leaving 18 bases between them. Generated by immunoSEQ multiplex PCR, the TCRdb table keeps only in-frame clones and is missing some. Among 90,000 to 130,000 clones listed, 65% to 85% were seen once. The sample was peripheral blood, taken on day 0 of AZD1222 vaccination. This TCR derives from an adult in good health. J is TRBJ1-5 and V is TRBV19; tentatively, D is TRBD1 (6 bases). CDR3 region: CASRNDRSNPNQPQHF. CDR3 in DNA: TGTGCCAGTAGGAACGACAGGTCGAACCCCAATCAGCCCCAGCATTTT.